The T cell receptor beta chain under discussion was sequenced for a study of blood T cells in healthy people across ages. Through a sample-barcoded 5' primer and a J-beta primer mix, a second PCR was run for 7 to 11 cycles. TCRdb redid the calling of the 5' RACE reads with MiXCR, one entry per CDR3 protein. The sample carries about 1.6 million distinct CDR3 sequences, around 35% recorded once. Notes on this clonotype: Its antigen is not known.

V dropped 1 base and J dropped 3 bases, with 12 bases sitting between them. The CDR3 is made up of 15 amino acids. Looked up from germline, CDR1 is SGHDT and CDR2 is YYEEEE. Per-sample yields of isolated PBMCs were at least 6 million. Findings of the study overall: Higher diversity, along with more naive CD4+ cells, distinguished long-lived donors from aged donors.

The chain links TRBV5-6 to TRBJ2-3, with D possibly being TRBD1 (6 bases). Source material: blood. The sequence was obtained from a woman in her twenties or thirties in good health. Here the CDR3 reads CASSLSQGWTDTQYF. CDR3 DNA sequence: TGTGCCAGCAGCTTGAGTCAGGGGTGGACAGATACGCAGTATTTT.